This is a list of T cell receptor beta chains from one sample in a study of T cell responses to AZD1222 COVID-19 vaccine. Only in-frame clones appear in the TCRdb table, and some are missing; sequencing was by immunoSEQ multiplex PCR. There are around 150,000 clones in the sample; 85% to 95% occur only once, and around 1.3% lies in the top ten. The sequenced sample was peripheral blood, obtained on day 0 of AZD1222 vaccination. Receptors were obtained from an adult in good health. The CDR3 runs from the conserved cysteine through the conserved F or W.

v_gene	j_gene	len	CDR3aa
TRBV28	TRBJ1-5	16	CATGTRRGVSNQPQHF
TRBV7-2	TRBJ1-5	14	CASSSQGLNQPQHF
TRBV29-1	TRBJ1-2	11	CSALGWGGYTF
TRBV6-1	TRBJ1-2	13	CASSDRGWYGYTF
TRBV3-1/TRBV3-2	TRBJ2-1	14	CASSQGGQGGEQFF
TRBV5-1	TRBJ1-1	13	CASSLWGYTEAFF
TRBV5-1	TRBJ2-1	16	CASRPLRGSSYNEQFF
TRBV20-1	TRBJ1-2	10	CSASPGGYTF
TRBV7-7	TRBJ1-2	17	CASSPDSSSYPNYGYTF
TRBV4-1	TRBJ2-7	16	CASSQDRTGTGDEQYF
TRBV16	TRBJ2-7	14	CAGSPGQGTYEQYF
TRBV30	TRBJ2-7	13	CAWSVLRGNEQYF
TRBV11-2	TRBJ2-3	15	CASSLGQGAVDTQYF
TRBV4-3	TRBJ1-3	17	CASSQEPGANSGNTIYF
TRBV21-1	TRBJ2-7	14	CASSKDRGYCEQYF
TRBV6-5	TRBJ1-3	15	CASSYDHSSGNTIYF
TRBV13	TRBJ2-5	15	CASSFRALSQETQYF
TRBV7-2	TRBJ2-7	14	CASSLSSGNYEQYF
TRBV14	TRBJ1-3	16	CASSQDLWVAGNTIYF
TRBV28	TRBJ1-2	14	CASISGPDNYGYTF
TRBV6-4	TRBJ2-1	13	CASSEGDNNEQFF
TRBV19	TRBJ2-2	16	CASSIPTGGPTGELFF
TRBV6-1	TRBJ1-1	20	CASSEADQGFFHATGTEAFF
TRBV27	TRBJ1-1	13	CASRTTGSTEAFF
TRBV13	TRBJ2-1	12	CASSFGYNEQFF
TRBV4-3	TRBJ2-2	15	CASSQDQGGTGELFF
TRBV24-1	TRBJ1-4	15	CATSEGRTGGEKLFF
TRBV30	TRBJ1-3	11	CGVGPGNTIYF
TRBV19	TRBJ1-1	18	CASSIAGVLTIQNTEAFF
TRBV12-3/TRBV12-4	TRBJ2-2	13	CAGNRGQTGELFF
TRBV28	TRBJ1-2	14	CASLEGQVYYGYTF
TRBV4-2	TRBJ1-2	12	CASSQDIYGYTF
TRBV9	TRBJ2-3	14	CASSVASGTDTQYF
TRBV25-1	TRBJ2-7	12	CASSWTGGEQYF
TRBV2	TRBJ2-7	14	CASNPGTPAYEQYF
TRBV29-1	TRBJ2-7	12	CSVETENLEQYF